This T cell receptor (beta chain) derives from a study of identical twins. MiXCR, applied by TCRdb to the 5' RACE reads, yields one record per CDR3 protein. In the table there are about 920,000 distinct CDR3 sequences, about 12% of which are singletons. Looked up from germline, CDR1 is LNHNV and CDR2 is YYDKDF (reference sequence). The CDR3 is 16 residues long. V lost 1 base to trimming and J lost 9 bases; unmatched junction nucleotides: 12. The data also belong to a second study, concerning yellow fever vaccine responses in identical twins.

The specimen was PBMCs. The V and J genes are TRBV15 and TRBJ2-1; 7 bases match TRBD2. The source of this sequence is a woman under 30 in good health. As DNA, the CDR3 is TGTGCCACCAGCAGAGGGGAGACTAGCAAGATTTTTGAGCAGTTCTTC. This sequence encodes CATSRGETSKIFEQFF.